One sample yielded the 30 T cell receptor beta chains listed below, sequenced in a study of T cell repertoires in cytomegalovirus infection. TCRdb used MiXCR to reprocess the reads, holding one entry per CDR3 protein. The top ten hold 27% of the sample, which has fewer than 200,000 distinct CDR3 sequences, roughly 14% seen once. The sample was PBMCs. Receptors originate from a human donor in good health (CMV status not recorded). Some clones in this sample may be carry-over from other donors' samples.

This clonotype was detected ten times or more. This rearrangement joins TRBV24-1 to TRBJ1-5, with D possibly matching TRBD1 (6 bases). The CDR3 loop spans 18 amino acids. The germline V gene has CDR1 KGHDR and CDR2 SFDVKD. With 3 bases removed from V and 2 bases from J, the gap between germline ends came to 19 bases. The CDR3 is CATSDPSTGIPRNQPQHF. Here the CDR3 DNA reads TGTGCCACCAGTGATCCTTCGACAGGCATACCGCGCAATCAGCCCCAGCATTTT.

The chain couples TRBV5-4 to TRBJ2-1; 11 nucleotides match TRBD2. The CDR3 contains 16 residues. Germline V lookup: CDR1 SGHNT, CDR2 YYREEE (reference sequence). V lost 1 base to trimming and J lost 6 bases; unmatched junction nucleotides: 6. The CDR3 region is CASSLTSGSQSNEQFF. Written as DNA, the CDR3 is TGTGCCAGCAGCTTGACTAGCGGGAGTCAGTCCAATGAGCAGTTCTTC.

The rearrangement links TRBV7-3 to TRBJ1-6; TRBD1 agrees at 9 bases. The CDR3 is 16 amino acids. The germline V gene has CDR1 SGHTA and CDR2 FQGTGA. V gave up 4 bases and J gave up 14 bases; unmatched junction bases: 15. CDR3 nucleotide sequence: TGTGCCAGCAGCTCAGAACCGGGACAGGGTAAAAGCGCCCTCCACTTT. Protein: CASSSEPGQGKSALHF.

This clonotype was detected only a few times. The CDR3 protein is CASRPRLAGRNEQFF. In DNA, the CDR3 is TGTGCCAGCAGACCGAGACTAGCGGGAAGAAATGAGCAGTTCTTC. The chain recombines TRBV6-5 with TRBJ2-1; 11 bases are shared with TRBD2. V was pared by 6 bases and J by 7 bases, with 8 bases of the junction left unmatched. The CDR3 runs 15 residues. Germline CDR1 reads MNHEY; CDR2 reads SVGAGI.

This clonotype was picked up a small number of times. The chain has TRBV7-9 and TRBJ2-2; perhaps D is TRBD1 or TRBD2 (5 bases each). CDR1 and CDR2 from the germline V gene are SEHNR and FQNEAQ (reference sequence). Trimming left V 7 bases short and J 4 bases short, with 34 bases between. The CDR3 is 21 residues long. The CDR3 loop reads CASNLLGAGRIGTEPTGELFF. The CDR3 nucleotides are TGTGCCAGCAACTTGCTGGGTGCTGGGCGGATTGGGACCGAACCCACCGGGGAGCTGTTTTTT.

The rearrangement links TRBV4-1 to TRBJ2-7, with D unresolved. Germline V lookup: CDR1 MGHRA, CDR2 YSYEKL. The CDR3 contains 15 residues. The germline V and J ends were trimmed by 0 bases and 2 bases, with 11 bases remaining between them. The DNA for the CDR3 is TGCGCCAGCAGCCAAGAGGGCCGTGGACCCTACGAGCAGTACTTC. Its protein is CASSQEGRGPYEQYF.

The V call is TRBV28, the J call TRBJ2-7, with D possibly called TRBD1 or TRBD2 (5 bases each). The V end was cut by 1 base, the J end by 3 bases, with 10 bases between. The length of the CDR3 is 14 residues. Germline CDR1 MDHEN, CDR2 SYDVKM. The chain's CDR3 is CASSLLGTVYEQYF. The CDR3, as DNA: TGTGCCAGCAGTTTATTAGGGACGGTCTACGAGCAGTACTTC. Filled out from reference TRBV28 and TRBJ2-7, the complete variable domain reads DVKVTQSSRYLVKRTGEKVFLECVQDMDHENMFWYRQDPGLGLRLIYFSYDVKMKEKGDIPEGYSVSREKKERFSLILESASTNQTSMYLCASSLLGTVYEQYFGPGTRLTVT.

This clonotype was counted a few times. The chain is built from TRBV28 and TRBJ2-7; no clear D. There are 11 residues in the CDR3. With 10 bases removed from V and 2 bases from J, the gap between germline ends came to 9 bases. Germline V gene sequence: CDR1 MDHEN, CDR2 SYDVKM. The CDR3 sequence: CATLTPYEQYF. CDR3 DNA: TGTGCCACCCTAACCCCCTACGAGCAGTACTTC.

In this sample, this clonotype turned up a few times. CDR3 in amino acids: CSVEDLRSGRDSYEQYF. The CDR3 coding sequence is TGCAGCGTTGAAGATCTTAGGTCGGGACGGGACTCCTACGAGCAGTACTTC. The V and J genes are TRBV29-1 and TRBJ2-7; D may correspond to TRBD1 or TRBD2 (5 bases each). Germline assignment: CDR1 SQVTM and CDR2 ANQGSEA. Trimming removed 0 bases from V and 0 bases from J, with 18 bases in between. This CDR3 is built from 17 residues.

The V call is TRBV6-2 or TRBV6-3, the J call TRBJ2-6; the D gene is possibly TRBD1 (6 bases). The germline V and J ends were trimmed by 6 bases and 2 bases, with 17 bases remaining between them. Germline V lookup: CDR1 MNHEY, CDR2 SVGEGT. The CDR3 spans 17 residues. The CDR3: CASRTSGTHAGANVLTF. The CDR3 coding sequence is TGTGCCAGCAGAACTTCCGGGACACACGCTGGGGCCAACGTCCTGACTTTC.

The chain has TRBV12-3 or TRBV12-4 and TRBJ2-2; perhaps D is TRBD1 or TRBD2 (5 bases each). This CDR3 has 14 amino acids. V was cut by 6 bases and J by 5 bases, with 13 bases left in between. The CDR3 DNA is TGTGCCAGCAGGTCCGGGGCCCGGACCGGGGAGCTGTTTTTT. It specifies CASRSGARTGELFF.

This clonotype was counted ten times or more. The chain employs TRBV11-1 and TRBJ2-2; D perhaps matches TRBD2 (5 bases). The germline V gene has CDR1 SGHAT and CDR2 FQDESV (reference sequence). V lost 5 bases and J lost 6, with 16 bases in between. There are 15 residues in the CDR3. The CDR3 sequence: CASSPIWVEAGELFF. The CDR3 region has the DNA TGTGCCAGCAGCCCGATCTGGGTGGAGGCCGGGGAGCTGTTTTTT. The full variable domain, in which reference TRBV11-1 and TRBJ2-2 provide the parts outside the CDR3, is EAEVAQSPRYKITEKSQAVAFWCDPISGHATLYWYRQILGQGPELLVQFQDESVVDDSQLPKDRFSAERLKGVDSTLKIQPAELGDSAMYLCASSPIWVEAGELFFGEGSRLTVL.

The chain has TRBV7-8 and TRBJ1-3, with TRBD1 matching over 11 bases. Germline V gene sequence: CDR1 SGHVS, CDR2 FQNEAQ. This CDR3 has 15 residues. J lost 7 bases, V lost 5 bases, and 7 bases had no gene match. The CDR3 DNA reads as TGTGCCAGCAGCCGTGGACAGGGGGCGAGGAACACCATATATTTT. This codes for CASSRGQGARNTIYF.

This chain uses TRBV4-3 with TRBJ2-2; 7 bases match TRBD1. Germline V gene lookup returns CDR1 LGHNA and CDR2 YSLEER. V lost 2 bases and J lost 6; bases outside the gene matches: 0. The CDR3 is made up of 13 amino acids. The CDR3 DNA reads TGCGCCAGCAGCCAACAGGGGGCCGGGGAGCTGTTTTTT. Its translation is CASSQQGAGELFF.

This clonotype came up many times. The chain carries TRBV7-2 and TRBJ1-2; D uncertain. CDR1 SGHTA and CDR2 FQGNSA come from the germline V gene. Trimming cost V 2 bases and J 0 bases, with 7 bases left between them. CDR3 length: 14 residues. CDR3 in DNA: TGTGCCAGCAGCTTACCACAGACTAACTATGGCTACACCTTC. It is translated as CASSLPQTNYGYTF.

This clonotype was recorded many times. The J gene is TRBJ2-7, the V gene TRBV7-2; unclear D gene. Germline V CDR1 and CDR2: SGHTA, FQGNSA. V was shortened by 7 bases and J by 3 bases, with 16 bases between the two germline ends. The CDR3 totals 14 residues. The CDR3 DNA reads as TGTGCCAGCACCCAAGGTAGCTGGAACTACGAGCAGTACTTC. The encoded protein is CASTQGSWNYEQYF.

This clonotype has more than one count but fewer than ten. The chain uses TRBV6-2 or TRBV6-3 and TRBJ2-7, with D unresolved. This CDR3 spans 10 amino acids. V dropped 8 bases and J dropped 0 bases, with 2 bases sitting between them. Per the germline V gene, CDR1 is MNHEY and CDR2 is SVGEGT. CDR3 region: CASGSYEQYF. CDR3 nucleotides: TGTGCCAGCGGCTCCTACGAGCAGTACTTC.

The V and J genes are TRBV7-9 and TRBJ2-5; D gene unclear. CDR3 length: 13 amino acids. Trimming shortened V by 1 base and J by 5 bases, and 8 bases separated the two germline ends. The V gene's germline CDR1 is SEHNR and CDR2 FQNEAQ (reference sequence). The CDR3 nucleotides read TGTGCCAGCAGCTTAGGGCCCGCGGAGACCCAGTACTTC. It encodes CASSLGPAETQYF.

This clonotype was seen more than once but under ten times. Here the CDR3 reads CASNDGSGYTF. DNA for the CDR3: TGTGCCAGCAACGACGGTTCTGGCTACACCTTC. The rearrangement joins TRBV2 to TRBJ1-2, with D unclear. Trimming took 7 bases from V and 7 from J, leaving 10 bases between them. This CDR3 contains 11 residues. From germline, CDR1 is SNHLY and CDR2 FYNNEI.

V usage is TRBV20-1 and J usage is TRBJ1-3; the D gene is possibly TRBD1 (5 bases). The CDR3 covers 13 residues. With 4 bases removed from V and 2 bases from J, the gap between germline ends came to 9 bases. In germline, CDR1 is DFQATT, CDR2 SNEGSKA (reference sequence). CDR3 DNA sequence: TGCAGTGCTACGGGGGAGGCTGGAAACACCATATATTTT. Translating gives CSATGEAGNTIYF.

This clonotype was observed many times. The chain employs TRBV7-2 and TRBJ2-3; 8 bases map to TRBD1. The CDR3 has 16 amino acids. CDR1 SGHTA and CDR2 FQGNSA come from the germline V gene. Trimming cost V 1 base and J 4 bases; bases outside gene matches: 7. In DNA, the CDR3 is TGTGCCAGCAGCTTAGGGCCCAGGGGGCGCGCAGATACGCAGTATTTT. This gives the protein CASSLGPRGRADTQYF.

This clonotype has at least ten counts. V gene TRBV7-2 combines with J gene TRBJ2-7, with 15 bases identical to TRBD2. The CDR3 spans 18 residues. CDR1 SGHTA and CDR2 FQGNSA come from the germline V gene. The V and J ends lost 0 bases and 2 bases, in that order; junction bases with no gene match: 5. The CDR3 spells CASSLASGLAGGPYEQYF. The CDR3 nucleotides read TGTGCCAGCAGCTTAGCATCCGGACTAGCGGGGGGGCCCTACGAGCAGTACTTC. The variable domain in full, with the rest retrieved from reference TRBV7-2 and TRBJ2-7, is GAGVSQSPSNKVTEKGKDVELRCDPISGHTALYWYRQSLGQGLEFLIYFQGNSAPDKSGLPSDRFSAERTGGSVSTLTIQRTQQEDSAVYLCASSLASGLAGGPYEQYFGPGTRLTVT.

The gene calls are TRBV19 and TRBJ2-3; TRBD2 matches at 8 bases. This CDR3 has 17 amino acids. V lost 1 base to trimming and J lost 2 bases; unmatched junction nucleotides: 8. From germline, CDR1 is LNHDA and CDR2 SQIVND (reference sequence). The CDR3 is CASSIGITSGDTDTQYF. CDR3 bases: TGTGCCAGTAGTATAGGTATCACTAGCGGAGACACAGATACGCAGTATTTT.

This clonotype was seen ten or more times. This sequence joins TRBV6-1 and TRBJ1-2; no definite D call. The length of the CDR3 is 17 residues. Germline loops: CDR1 MNHNS, CDR2 SASEGT. V lost 3 bases and J 3 bases, leaving 20 bases between the germline ends. CDR3 amino acids: CASSDRAGGLADYGYTF. The CDR3 nucleotides read TGTGCCAGCAGTGACCGGGCGGGAGGACTTGCTGACTATGGCTACACCTTC.

This clonotype was observed many times. The chain recombines TRBV7-2 with TRBJ1-1; 12 nucleotides match TRBD1. The CDR3 sequence is 17 residues long. V lost 4 bases and J lost 7; bases outside the gene matches: 13. The germline V gene has CDR1 SGHTA and CDR2 FQGNSA. The CDR3 region has the DNA TGTGCCAGCAGCTCATTAGGGGGGGACAGGGGGCGGAGTGAAGCTTTCTTT. Amino acid sequence: CASSSLGGDRGRSEAFF.

This clonotype came up many times. V and J are TRBV12-3 or TRBV12-4 and TRBJ1-5; 10 bases line up with TRBD1. CDR3 size: 19 residues. V lost 3 bases, J lost 3 bases, and 14 bases stayed unmatched. The DNA of the CDR3 is TGTGCCAGCAGTTTTGAACCCCGGGACAGGGGCCCCTCCAATCAGCCCCAGCATTTT. Amino acid sequence: CASSFEPRDRGPSNQPQHF.

This chain uses TRBV23-1 with TRBJ2-1; 9 bases agree with TRBD1. TRBV23-1 qualifies as an ORF whose function is uncertain. V gave up 0 bases and J gave up 5 bases; unmatched junction bases: 5. The CDR3 is 16 amino acids. In DNA form, the CDR3 reads TGCGCCAGCAGTCAATCCGACCGGGACAGGGACAATGAGCAGTTCTTC. It codes for CASSQSDRDRDNEQFF.

In its sample, this clonotype was seen many times. This chain joins TRBV7-2 and TRBJ2-3; D is possibly TRBD1 (5 bases). This CDR3 contains 12 residues. Germline V CDR1 and CDR2: SGHTA, FQGNSA. The V gene lost 4 bases and the J gene lost 5 bases, with 7 bases spanning the gap. The CDR3 is CASSWGGDTQYF. DNA for the CDR3: TGTGCCAGCAGCTGGGGCGGAGATACGCAGTATTTT.

This clonotype was counted many times. The J gene is TRBJ1-4, the V gene TRBV6-1, with D hard to call. Germline V gene data show CDR1 as MNHNS and CDR2 as SASEGT. This CDR3 spans 14 amino acids. Trimming removed 7 bases from V and 8 bases from J, with 17 bases in between. CDR3: CASKTGPVTEKLFF. Here the CDR3 DNA reads TGTGCCAGCAAGACGGGCCCAGTGACGGAAAAACTGTTTTTT.

The chain links TRBV28 to TRBJ1-5; D not certain. The CDR3 is made up of 15 amino acids. From germline, CDR1 is MDHEN and CDR2 SYDVKM. V shed 11 bases and J shed 4 bases, with 21 bases lying between them. CDR3 in DNA: TGTGCCGCCAAAGCCGCGGACCCGAGGAATCAGCCCCAGCATTTT. Its translation: CAAKAADPRNQPQHF.